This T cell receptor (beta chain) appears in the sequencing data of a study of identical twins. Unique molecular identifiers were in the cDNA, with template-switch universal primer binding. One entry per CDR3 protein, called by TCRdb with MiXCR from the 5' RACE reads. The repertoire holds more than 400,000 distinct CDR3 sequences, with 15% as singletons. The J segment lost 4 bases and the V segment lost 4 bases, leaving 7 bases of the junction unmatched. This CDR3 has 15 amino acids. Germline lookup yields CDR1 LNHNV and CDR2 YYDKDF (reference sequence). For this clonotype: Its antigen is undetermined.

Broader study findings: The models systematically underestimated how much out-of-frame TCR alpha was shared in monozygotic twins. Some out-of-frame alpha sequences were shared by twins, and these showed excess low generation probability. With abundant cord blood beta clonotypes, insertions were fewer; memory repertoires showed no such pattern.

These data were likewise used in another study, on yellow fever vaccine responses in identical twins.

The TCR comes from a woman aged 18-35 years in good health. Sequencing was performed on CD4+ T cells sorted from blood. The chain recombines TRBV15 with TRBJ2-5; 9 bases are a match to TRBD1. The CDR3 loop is CATSKTGGRGETQYF. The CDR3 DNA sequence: TGTGCCACCAGCAAAACAGGGGGCAGAGGAGAGACCCAGTACTTC.